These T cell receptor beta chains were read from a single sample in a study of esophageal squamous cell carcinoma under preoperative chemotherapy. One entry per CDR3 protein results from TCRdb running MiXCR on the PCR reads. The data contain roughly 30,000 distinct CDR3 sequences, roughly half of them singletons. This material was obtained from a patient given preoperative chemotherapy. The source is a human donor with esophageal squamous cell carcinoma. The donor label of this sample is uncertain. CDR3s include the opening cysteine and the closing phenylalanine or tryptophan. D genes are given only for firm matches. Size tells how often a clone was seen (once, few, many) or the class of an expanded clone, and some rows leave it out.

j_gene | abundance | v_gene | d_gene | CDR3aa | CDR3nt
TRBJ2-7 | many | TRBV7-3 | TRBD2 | CASSAQGGLAGGNEQYF | TGTGCCAGCAGTGCGCAGGGAGGACTAGCGGGTGGCAATGAGCAGTACTTC
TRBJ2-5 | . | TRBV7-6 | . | CASSLDGHQEAQSF | TGTGCCAGCAGCTTAGACGGGCACCAAGAGGCCCAGTCTTTC
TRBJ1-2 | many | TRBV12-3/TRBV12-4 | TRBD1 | CASSWGTGGRGYTF | TGTGCCAGCAGTTGGGGAACAGGGGGTCGTGGCTACACCTTC
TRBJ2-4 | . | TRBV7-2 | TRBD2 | CAGIGGEQRDFQYF | TGTGCGGGCATCGGGGGGGAACAGCGAGATTTCCAGTACTTC
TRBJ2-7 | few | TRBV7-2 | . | CASSLAAMAEQYF | TGTGCCAGCAGCTTAGCGGCCATGGCCGAGCAGTACTTC
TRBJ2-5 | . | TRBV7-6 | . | CASSLDAAIGGRDQDTQYF | TGTGCCAGCAGCTTGGATGCGGCGATCGGGGGGCGAGACCAAGACACCCAGTACTTC
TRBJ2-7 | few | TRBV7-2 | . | CASSLIGRANHEQYF | TGTGCCAGCAGCTTAATCGGCCGGGCGAACCACGAGCAGTACTTC
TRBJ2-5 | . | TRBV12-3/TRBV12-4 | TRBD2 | CASSFRLAGWKTQYF | TGTGCCAGCAGTTTCCGACTAGCGGGATGGAAGACCCAGTACTTC
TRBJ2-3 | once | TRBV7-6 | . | CASGGLGGRDTETQYF | TGTGCCAGCGGGGGGCTAGGGGGCCGTGACACAGAGACCCAGTATTTT
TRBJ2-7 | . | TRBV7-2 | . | CAGSADRHADTQYF | TGTGCCGGCAGCGCAGACCGTCACGCAGATACGCAGTACTTC
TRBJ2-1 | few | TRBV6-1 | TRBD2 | CASSALAGGEQFF | TGTGCCAGCAGTGCGCTAGCGGGGGGTGAGCAGTTCTTC
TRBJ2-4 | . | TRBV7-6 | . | CASSLGPAIGGGAKNTQYF | TGTGCCAGCAGCTTGGGTCCGGCCATCGGGGGCGGTGCCAAAAACACCCAGTACTTC
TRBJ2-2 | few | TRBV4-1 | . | CASSQTGTVGNTGGLFF | TGCGCCAGCAGCCAAACCGGGACAGTGGGGAACACCGGGGGGCTGTTTTTT
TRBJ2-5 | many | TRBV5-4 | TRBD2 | CASTREGGGLQETQYF | TGTGCCAGCACCCGGGAGGGGGGGGGGCTCCAAGAGACCCAGTACTTC
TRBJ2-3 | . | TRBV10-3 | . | CAISELRGGTDTQYF | TGTGCCATCAGCGAGTTGAGAGGCGGAACAGATACGCAGTATTTT